This T cell receptor (beta chain) was recovered during a study of blood T cells in healthy people across ages. The germline V gene has CDR1 SGHTA and CDR2 FQGNSA. The CDR3 sequence is 15 residues long. Trimming removed 5 bases from V and 4 bases from J; junction bases left unmatched: 10. With a J-beta primer mix and a sample-barcoded 5' primer, a second PCR ran about 7 to 11 cycles. MiXCR, applied by TCRdb to the 5' RACE reads, yields one record per CDR3 protein. Of 850,000 to 1,000,000 distinct CDR3 sequences in the sample, about 53% were seen once. The sequenced sample was blood. The V and J genes are TRBV7-2 and TRBJ1-1, with 7 bases that match TRBD1. The source is a woman aged 55-69 years in good health. The CDR3 coding sequence is TGTGCCAGCAGCCCCCCCGGGACAGTCTTCACTGAAGCTTTCTTT. Translation: CASSPPGTVFTEAFF. Combining the CDR3 with reference TRBV7-2 and TRBJ1-1 gives the whole variable domain GAGVSQSPSNKVTEKGKDVELRCDPISGHTALYWYRQSLGQGLEFLIYFQGNSAPDKSGLPSDRFSAERTGGSVSTLTIQRTQQEDSAVYLCASSPPGTVFTEAFFGQGTRLTVV.